This T cell receptor beta chain originates from a study of blood T cell repertoires in COVID-19. At the level of the study: Sources were T cells, B-cell-depleted T cells, or PBMCs; the material itself was cDNA or gDNA.

V was pared by 5 bases and J by 7 bases, with 17 bases between. Germline values: CDR1 SEHNR, CDR2 FQNEAQ (reference sequence). This CDR3 has 14 amino acids. Assay: immunoSEQ multiplex PCR; the TCRdb copy retains only in-frame clones and omits some. The sample lists 150,000 to 180,000 clones; around 85% were seen once. This clone was found a few times. The chain combines TRBV7-9 with TRBJ1-1; no definite D call. The sample consisted of peripheral blood. The source of this sequence is a man between 60 and 70 years old with COVID-19, enrolled during active disease. The CDR3 nucleotides read TGTGCCAGCAGCCAGCCCCGGGCGGGGATTGAAGCTTTCTTT. Translating gives CASSQPRAGIEAFF.